Presented here are 22 T cell receptor beta chains from one specimen sequenced in a study of monozygotic twins with inflammatory bowel disease. Following a re-call of the 5' RACE reads, TCRdb has one entry per CDR3 protein and lacks DNA. In total, the table holds 150,000 to 200,000 distinct CDR3 sequences. The sequenced material came from blood. All receptors come from a human donor with ulcerative colitis or Crohn's disease, or a healthy co-twin of an affected twin (not recorded which).

The V call is TRBV3-1, the J call TRBJ2-3; TCRdb's assignment of TRBD1 cannot be checked, as there is no DNA. Germline CDR1 LGHDT, CDR2 YNNKEL (reference sequence). This CDR3 is 15 amino acids long. The CDR3 sequence is CASSTTGGIADTQYF.

The rearrangement joins TRBV6-6 to TRBJ2-1; as DNA is missing, the TRBD1 call by TCRdb cannot be tested. Germline V gives CDR1 MNHNY, CDR2 SVGAGI (reference sequence). The CDR3 runs to 14 residues. CDR3 amino acids: CASSQLGTVHEQFF.

The J gene is TRBJ1-5, the V gene TRBV5-1; no DNA is available, so the TRBD1 call from TCRdb remains unchecked. CDR1 and CDR2 (germline): SGHRS, YFSETQ. The length of the CDR3 is 14 residues. This CDR3 reads CASSPTGYLQPQHF. Full variable domain (outside the CDR3, taken from reference TRBV5-1 and TRBJ1-5): KAGVTQTPRYLIKTRGQQVTLSCSPISGHRSVSWYQQTPGQGLQFLFEYFSETQRNKGNFPGRFSGRQFSNSRSEMNVSTLELGDSALYLCASSPTGYLQPQHFGDGTRLSIL.

The rearrangement joins TRBV5-1 to TRBJ2-2; the TCRdb D gene call, TRBD2, has no DNA to confirm it. Germline CDR1 SGHRS, CDR2 YFSETQ. This CDR3 comprises 17 residues. The CDR3 loop reads CASSASFSAGGTGELFF.

The CDR3 protein is CASSLFDEQFF. The rearrangement uses TRBV7-9 and TRBJ2-1. Looked up from germline, CDR1 is SEHNR and CDR2 is FQNEAQ (reference sequence). The CDR3 consists of 11 residues. The full variable domain, with the rest looked up from reference TRBV7-9 and TRBJ2-1, is DTGVSQNPRHKITKRGQNVTFRCDPISEHNRLYWYRQTLGQGPEFLTYFQNEAQLEKSRLLSDRFSAERPKGSFSTLEIQRTEQGDSAMYLCASSLFDEQFFGPGTRLTVL.

V usage is TRBV4-3 and J usage is TRBJ1-2. Germline-derived CDR1 and CDR2 are LGHNA and YSLEER. This CDR3 spans 11 amino acids. The CDR3 here is CASSQVGGYTF.

V usage is TRBV5-1 and J usage is TRBJ2-2; TCRdb picks TRBD2, but there is no DNA to check that call. This CDR3 comprises 17 residues. In germline, CDR1 is SGHRS, CDR2 YFSETQ. This chain's CDR3 is CASSLRTSGDNTGELFF.

The chain is built from TRBV15 and TRBJ2-5. In germline, CDR1 is LNHNV, CDR2 YYDKDF (reference sequence). The CDR3 loop spans 15 amino acids. The CDR3 loop reads CATSRTTRASETQYF.

The rearrangement uses TRBV18 and TRBJ1-5; TCRdb calls TRBD1, which cannot be checked without DNA. The CDR3 is 16 amino acids. CDR1 and CDR2 (germline): KGHSH, LQKENI. The CDR3 reads CASSPMTGGGNQPQHF.

CDR3 residues: CASSQVGGNEKLFF. The genes are TRBV4-1 and TRBJ1-4. Germline V lookup: CDR1 MGHRA, CDR2 YSYEKL. This CDR3 region has 14 residues.

This chain connects TRBV20-1 to TRBJ1-4; the TRBD1 assignment by TCRdb is unverifiable without DNA. Germline V gene data show CDR1 as DFQATT and CDR2 as SNEGSKA (reference sequence). The CDR3 totals 13 residues. The CDR3 loop is CSARGQGGEKLFF.

This rearrangement joins TRBV24-1 to TRBJ2-5. This CDR3 is built from 14 residues. Germline CDR1 is KGHDR and CDR2 is SFDVKD. CDR3 sequence reads: CATSDSFSKETQYF.

The chain employs TRBV7-2 and TRBJ1-5; with no DNA, the TCRdb D assignment of TRBD1 cannot be verified. CDR3 length equals 14 residues. From germline, CDR1 is SGHTA and CDR2 FQGNSA. CDR3 sequence: CASSLRQGDQPQHF.

This sequence joins TRBV30 and TRBJ2-2. CDR3 length equals 12 residues. Looked up from germline, CDR1 is GTSNPN and CDR2 is SVGIG (reference sequence). CDR3 residues: CAWGQYTGELFF.

The rearrangement uses TRBV12-3 or TRBV12-4 and TRBJ1-6. This CDR3 is built from 15 residues. This CDR3 reads CASSLKGSYNSPLHF.

The rearrangement joins TRBV4-2 to TRBJ1-2; TCRdb designates TRBD1, a call that cannot be tested without DNA. The V gene's germline CDR1 is LGHNA and CDR2 YNFKEQ. The CDR3 length is 15 residues. CDR3 in amino acids: CASSQADRANYGYTF.

CDR3 region: CATSGDSSQPQHF. This chain uses TRBV24-1 with TRBJ1-5. CDR1 KGHDR and CDR2 SFDVKD come from the germline V gene. The CDR3 contains 13 residues.

The chain carries TRBV4-1 and TRBJ2-3; TCRdb's D call of TRBD2 is untestable without DNA. The CDR3 is 14 amino acids. Germline V gene data show CDR1 as MGHRA and CDR2 as YSYEKL. This chain's CDR3 is CASSRGTTTDTQYF.

The rearrangement links TRBV19 to TRBJ2-3; the D gene TCRdb calls, TRBD2, cannot be checked with no DNA. Germline V lookup: CDR1 LNHDA, CDR2 SQIVND (reference sequence). This CDR3 region has 16 residues. The CDR3 is CASRRTSGSSTDTQYF.

This rearrangement joins TRBV14 to TRBJ2-3; the TRBD2 assignment by TCRdb is unverifiable without DNA. Germline CDR1 reads SGHDN; CDR2 reads FVKESK. The CDR3 has 17 residues. CDR3 residues: CASSYGGTLPGTDTQYF.

The J gene is TRBJ1-5, the V gene TRBV21-1; without DNA, the TCRdb call of TRBD1 cannot be checked. TRBV21-1 is a pseudogene segment. This CDR3 spans 19 amino acids. The CDR3 here is CASSKTAFRTDNSNQPQHF.

This sequence joins TRBV20-1 and TRBJ1-5. Germline V lookup: CDR1 DFQATT, CDR2 SNEGSKA (reference sequence). The CDR3 sequence is 16 residues long. The CDR3 region is CSAREEVRYSNQPQHF.